This TCR beta chain was documented in a study of early T cells in non-severe SARS-CoV-2 infection. This clonotype was counted ten times or more. TCRdb called the 5' RACE reads again in MiXCR, with one record for every CDR3 protein. The table shows some 50,000 distinct CDR3 sequences, with roughly 8.7% occurring only once. The CDR3 covers 15 residues. With V trimmed by 5 bases and J by 5 bases, 2 bases remained unmatched. Germline-derived CDR1 and CDR2 are SGHAT and FQNNGV. This sequence was found in an adult who was a healthcare worker with PCR-confirmed SARS-CoV-2 infection or an uninfected control (not recorded which). J is TRBJ2-5 and V is TRBV11-2; 16 bases line up with TRBD2. The sample here was whole blood, taken at baseline. The CDR3 loop reads CASSRGLAGGETQYF. The CDR3 nucleotides read TGTGCCAGCAGCCGGGGACTAGCGGGAGGGGAGACCCAGTACTTC.